This is a list of T cell receptor beta chains from one sample in a study of cytomegalovirus exposure and HLA in healthy donors. Only in-frame clones appear in the TCRdb table, and some are missing; sequencing was by immunoSEQ multiplex PCR. Here the sample spans roughly 180,000 clones, about 9% being singletons. The sequencing input was PBMCs. The receptors shown here come from a woman aged 25-40 years in good health and CMV-seropositive. CDR3s include the opening cysteine and the closing phenylalanine or tryptophan. Fields, in order: clone size, D gene, J gene, V gene, CDR3 DNA, CDR3 protein. D genes are given only for firm matches. Part of the rows lack a size; the others show once, few, many or a class for expanded clones.

few | NA | TRBJ2-1 | TRBV6-1 | TGTGCCAGCAGTGAGCGGGACCGCACACACAATGAGCGGTTCTTC | CASSERDRTHNERFF
NA | NA | TRBJ2-3 | TRBV18 | TGTGCCAGCTCACCATCCGCAGATACGCAGTATTTT | CASSPSADTQYF
few | NA | TRBJ2-1 | TRBV7-2 | TGTGCCAGCAGCTCCGGACAGTTCCGTGAGCAGTTCTTC | CASSSGQFREQFF
NA | TRBD2 | TRBJ2-2 | TRBV12-5 | TGTGCTAGTGGGGGGGGAGCGGGAGCACCCGGGGAGCTGTTTTTT | CASGGGAGAPGELFF
NA | TRBD1 | TRBJ1-2 | TRBV10-3 | TGTGCCATCAGTGAGGACAGGGGGTATGGCTACACCTTC | CAISEDRGYGYTF
NA | NA | TRBJ2-2 | TRBV4-2 | TGTGCCAGCAGCCCTACGGGAGACCTCGAGCTGTTTTTT | CASSPTGDLELFF
NA | NA | TRBJ2-7 | TRBV19 | TGTGCCACCCGGTCTAGCGCCAACTCCTACGAGCAGTACTTC | CATRSSANSYEQYF
NA | NA | TRBJ1-3 | TRBV25-1 | TGTGCCAGCAGTGACAGCTCTGGAAACACCATATATTTT | CASSDSSGNTIYF
few | NA | TRBJ2-7 | TRBV5-6 | TGTGCCAGCAGCTTGTCGGGACTCCCCTACGAGCAGTACTTC | CASSLSGLPYEQYF
few | TRBD2 | TRBJ2-2 | TRBV5-1 | TGCGCCAGCAGACAGCTAGCGGGAGGTTCAGGGGAGCTGTTTTTT | CASRQLAGGSGELFF
few | NA | TRBJ2-1 | TRBV5-1 | TGCGCCAGCAAAGACTCCGAGGAAGAAGAGCAGTTCTTC | CASKDSEEEEQFF
few | TRBD1 | TRBJ1-5 | TRBV19 | TGTGCCAGTAGTCCCCGGACAGGCCCCGGGCCCCAGCATTTT | CASSPRTGPGPQHF
few | NA | TRBJ1-4 | TRBV5-1 | TGCGCCAGCAGTTCCGCCCTCGGGGCAACTAATGAAAAACTGTTTTTT | CASSSALGATNEKLFF
NA | NA | TRBJ1-2 | TRBV6-7 | TGTGCCAGCAGCAAACTTTACGACAGAAACTATGGCTACACCTTC | CASSKLYDRNYGYTF
few | NA | TRBJ1-5 | TRBV7-8 | TGTGCCAGCCGGAGCAGCAATCAGCCCCAGCATTTT | CASRSSNQPQHF
few | TRBD1 | TRBJ2-1 | TRBV25-1 | TGTGCCAGCAATCGACAGGGGCGGTACAATGAGCAGTTCTTC | CASNRQGRYNEQFF
few | NA | TRBJ2-7 | TRBV27 | TGTGCCAGCAGTTTGGGGGGAAACGAGCAGTACTTC | CASSLGGNEQYF
few | NA | TRBJ2-7 | TRBV28 | TGTGCCATTTTAGGCGGCCTCTCCTACGAGCAGTACTTC | CAILGGLSYEQYF
few | NA | TRBJ2-3 | TRBV19 | TGTGCCAGTCTTGGACTTCTCACAGATACGCAGTATTTT | CASLGLLTDTQYF
NA | NA | TRBJ2-6 | TRBV5-4 | TGTGCCAGCAGCAAGAGCTTGGACTGGTCCGTCCTGACTTTC | CASSKSLDWSVLTF
few | NA | TRBJ1-1 | TRBV6-5 | TGTGCCAGCAGTCCGCCCCGACAGTTTACTGAAGCTTTCTTT | CASSPPRQFTEAFF
few | NA | TRBJ1-1 | TRBV9 | TGTGCCAGCAGCCAGGCGGGGTCCACTGAAGCTTTCTTT | CASSQAGSTEAFF
few | NA | TRBJ1-2 | TRBV7-2 | TGTGCCAGCAGCTCCTACAGGGACATCAAAAACTATGGCTACACCTTC | CASSSYRDIKNYGYTF
NA | NA | TRBJ2-3 | TRBV5-1 | TGCGCCAGCATGGGCAGGGGAGACGGAGCAGATACGCAGTATTTT | CASMGRGDGADTQYF
few | TRBD1 | TRBJ2-7 | TRBV2 | TGTGCCAGCACGGGACAGGCAAACTACGAGCAGTACTTC | CASTGQANYEQYF
NA | NA | TRBJ2-7 | TRBV6-6 | TGTGCCAGCAGTGGGGACACCACCTACGAGCAGTACTTC | CASSGDTTYEQYF
few | TRBD2 | TRBJ2-1 | TRBV10-3 | TGTGCCATCAGTGCACTCTCATCGTTTGGACTAGCGGAGGGGAATGAGCAGTTCTTC | CAISALSSFGLAEGNEQFF
once | NA | TRBJ2-5 | TRBV15 | TGTGCCACCCAGGGGGGCGGGCGAGAGACCCAGTACTTC | CATQGGGRETQYF
NA | TRBD2 | TRBJ2-1 | TRBV5-4 | TGTGCCAGCAGCTTGCGCCTAGCGGGAGGTAATGAGCAGTTCTTC | CASSLRLAGGNEQFF
NA | NA | TRBJ2-1 | TRBV19 | TGTGCCAGTAGCCAAACTGGCTCCTACAATGAGCAGTTCTTC | CASSQTGSYNEQFF
NA | TRBD2 | TRBJ2-1 | TRBV7-2 | TGTGCCAGCAGCCCTAGCGGAGAGGGTTACTACAATGAGCAGTTCTTC | CASSPSGEGYYNEQFF
few | NA | TRBJ2-1 | TRBV27 | TGTGCCAGCAAGGGACTCTCTGGGAATGAGCAGTTCTTC | CASKGLSGNEQFF
few | TRBD2 | TRBJ2-1 | TRBV5-6 | TGTGCCAGCAGCCGCGGGGGAGACCACAATGAGCAGTTCTTC | CASSRGGDHNEQFF
NA | NA | TRBJ2-1 | TRBV7-2 | TGTGCCAGCGTTCCCGGATTTGGACTCCTGAATGAGCAGTTCTTC | CASVPGFGLLNEQFF
few | TRBD1 | TRBJ2-5 | TRBV4-1 | TGCGCCAGCAGCCTGGGGGACAGGGACCAAGAGACCCAGTACTTC | CASSLGDRDQETQYF
NA | NA | TRBJ1-4 | TRBV4-1 | TGCGCCAGCAGCCAAGATCGAGGGGGAGTGGGAAAACTGTTTTTT | CASSQDRGGVGKLFF
NA | TRBD1 | TRBJ2-7 | TRBV5-1 | TGCGCCAGCAGCTTGGTGACCGGGACAGGGGCTGTATACGAGCAGTACTTC | CASSLVTGTGAVYEQYF
few | NA | TRBJ2-7 | TRBV15 | TGTGCCACCAGCAGTGAATTAGACTACGAGCAGTACTTC | CATSSELDYEQYF
few | TRBD1 | TRBJ2-2 | TRBV30 | TGTGCCTGGAGCGAAATGACAGGGCCCACCGGGGAGCTGTTTTTT | CAWSEMTGPTGELFF
few | NA | TRBJ1-5 | TRBV2 | TGTGCCAGCAGTGGGGATGGCAGCAGGGGCAATCAGCCCCAGCATTTT | CASSGDGSRGNQPQHF
many | NA | TRBJ2-7 | TRBV5-1 | TGCGCCAGCAGCTTGGTTTCCATGGCAGGGGGGTTTTACGAGCAGTACTTC | CASSLVSMAGGFYEQYF
NA | NA | TRBJ1-1 | TRBV5-4 | TGTGCCAGCAGCCCGGACATGTCGGGCACTGAAGCTTTCTTT | CASSPDMSGTEAFF
few | TRBD1 | TRBJ2-6 | TRBV6-1 | TGTGCCAGCAGTGTCTTGACAGGGGCGGTCTCTGGGGCCAACGTCCTGACTTTC | CASSVLTGAVSGANVLTF
NA | NA | TRBJ1-4 | TRBV5-1 | TGCGCCAGCAGCTTGGAGCAGGGTGGGGAAAAACTGTTTTTT | CASSLEQGGEKLFF
NA | TRBD1 | TRBJ2-7 | TRBV5-1 | TGCGCCAGCAGCCTAAGGGACAGCTACGAGCAGTACTTC | CASSLRDSYEQYF
NA | TRBD2 | TRBJ2-2 | TRBV5-1 | TGCGCCAGCAGCTTACTTCAACCTCGGACTAGCGGGAGGGGGGGCACCGGGGAGCTGTTTTTT | CASSLLQPRTSGRGGTGELFF
few | NA | TRBJ2-1 | TRBV6-1 | TGTGCCAGCAGGGGGGCCACATTCAATGAGCAGTTCTTC | CASRGATFNEQFF
few | TRBD1 | TRBJ2-4 | TRBV27 | TGTGCCAGCAGTACCGGGACAGAGAAAAACATTCAGTACTTC | CASSTGTEKNIQYF
few | NA | TRBJ2-5 | TRBV29-1 | TGCAGCGCCCTCCGGGACCAAGAGACCCAGTACTTC | CSALRDQETQYF
NA | TRBD1 | TRBJ2-7 | TRBV5-1 | TGCGCCAGCAGCCTGGCCAAGCGACAGGGAAGCTCCTACGAGCAGTACTTC | CASSLAKRQGSSYEQYF
NA | NA | TRBJ1-3 | TRBV10-3 | TGTGCCATCACCCGGGATCCCTTGGACACCATATATTTT | CAITRDPLDTIYF
few | NA | TRBJ1-1 | TRBV2 | TGTGCCGTCAGGTACACTGAAGCTTTCTTT | CAVRYTEAFF
few | NA | TRBJ1-4 | TRBV2 | TGTGCCAGCAGCAGACAGGCCCAGGGCGAAAAACTGTTTTTT | CASSRQAQGEKLFF